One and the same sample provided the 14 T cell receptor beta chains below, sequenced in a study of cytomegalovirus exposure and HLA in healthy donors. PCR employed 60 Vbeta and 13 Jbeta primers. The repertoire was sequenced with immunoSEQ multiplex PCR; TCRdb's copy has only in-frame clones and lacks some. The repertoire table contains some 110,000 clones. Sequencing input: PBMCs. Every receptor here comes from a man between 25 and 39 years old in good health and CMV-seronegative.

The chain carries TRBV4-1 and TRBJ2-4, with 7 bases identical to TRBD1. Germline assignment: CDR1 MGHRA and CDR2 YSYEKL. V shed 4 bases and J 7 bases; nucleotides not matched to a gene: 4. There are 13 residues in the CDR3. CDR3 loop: CASSLDRANIQYF. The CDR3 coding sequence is TGCGCCAGCAGCCTTGACAGGGCGAACATTCAGTACTTC.

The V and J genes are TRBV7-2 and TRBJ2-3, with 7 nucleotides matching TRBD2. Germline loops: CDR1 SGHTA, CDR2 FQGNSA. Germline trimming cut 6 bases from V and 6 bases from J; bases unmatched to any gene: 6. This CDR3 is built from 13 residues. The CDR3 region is CASRGGVGDTQYF. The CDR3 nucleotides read TGTGCCAGCAGGGGGGGGGTTGGCGATACGCAGTATTTT.

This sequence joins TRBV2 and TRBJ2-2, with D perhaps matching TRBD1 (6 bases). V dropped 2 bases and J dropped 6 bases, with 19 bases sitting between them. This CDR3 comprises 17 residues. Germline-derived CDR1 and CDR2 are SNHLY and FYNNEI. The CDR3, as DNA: TGTGCCAGCAGTGAAATCAACACGCGGACAGCGGCCGGGGAGCTGTTTTTT. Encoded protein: CASSEINTRTAAGELFF. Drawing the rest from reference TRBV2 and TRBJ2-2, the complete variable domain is EPEVTQTPSHQVTQMGQEVILRCVPISNHLYFYWYRQILGQKVEFLVSFYNNEISEKSEIFDDQFSVERPDGSNFTLKIRSTKLEDSAMYFCASSEINTRTAAGELFFGEGSRLTVL.

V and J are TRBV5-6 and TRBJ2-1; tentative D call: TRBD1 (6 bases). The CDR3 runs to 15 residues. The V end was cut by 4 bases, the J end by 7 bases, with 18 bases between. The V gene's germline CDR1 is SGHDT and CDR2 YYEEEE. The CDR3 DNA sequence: TGTGCCAGCAGCCCTACCCCCAGGGGTCGGAATGAGCAGTTCTTC. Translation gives CASSPTPRGRNEQFF.

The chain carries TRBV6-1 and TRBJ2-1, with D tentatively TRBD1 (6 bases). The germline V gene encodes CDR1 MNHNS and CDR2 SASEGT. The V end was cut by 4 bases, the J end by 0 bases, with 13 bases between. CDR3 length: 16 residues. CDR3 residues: CASSVRQADSYNEQFF. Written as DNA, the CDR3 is TGTGCCAGCAGTGTAAGACAGGCCGACTCCTACAATGAGCAGTTCTTC.

The CDR3 DNA is TGCGCCAGCAGCTTTCTAGACCTTCAAGGTACGCAGTATTTT. Protein: CASSFLDLQGTQYF. The genes are TRBV5-1 and TRBJ2-3, with D uncertain. The V end was cut by 2 bases, the J end by 8 bases, with 15 bases between. The CDR3 contains 14 residues. The germline V gene has CDR1 SGHRS and CDR2 YFSETQ.

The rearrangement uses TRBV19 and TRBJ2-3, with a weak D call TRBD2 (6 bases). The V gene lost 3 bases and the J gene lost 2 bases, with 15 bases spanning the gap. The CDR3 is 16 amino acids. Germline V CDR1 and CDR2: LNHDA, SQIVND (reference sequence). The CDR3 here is CASSISWRGFTDTQYF. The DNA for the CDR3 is TGTGCCAGTAGTATCTCCTGGAGGGGATTCACAGATACGCAGTATTTT.

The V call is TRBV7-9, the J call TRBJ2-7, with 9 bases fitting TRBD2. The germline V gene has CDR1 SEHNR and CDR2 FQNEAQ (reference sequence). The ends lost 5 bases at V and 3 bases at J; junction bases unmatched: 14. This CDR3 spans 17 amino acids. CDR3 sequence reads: CASSLTGVAGALYEQYF. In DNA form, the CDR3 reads TGTGCCAGCAGCCTTACCGGAGTAGCGGGGGCCCTCTACGAGCAGTACTTC.

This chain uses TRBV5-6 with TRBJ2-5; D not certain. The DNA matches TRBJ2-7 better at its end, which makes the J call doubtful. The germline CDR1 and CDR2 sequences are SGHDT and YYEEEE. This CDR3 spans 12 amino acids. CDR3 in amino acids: CASSLDNYEQYF. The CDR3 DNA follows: TGTGCCAGCAGCTTGGACAACTACGAGCAGTACTTC.

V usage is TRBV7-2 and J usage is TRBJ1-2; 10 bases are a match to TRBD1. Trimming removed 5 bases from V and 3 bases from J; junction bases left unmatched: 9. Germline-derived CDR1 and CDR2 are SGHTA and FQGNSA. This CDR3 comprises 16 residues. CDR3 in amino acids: CASSIRQGAKDYGYTF. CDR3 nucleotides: TGTGCCAGCAGCATAAGACAGGGGGCAAAAGACTATGGCTACACCTTC.

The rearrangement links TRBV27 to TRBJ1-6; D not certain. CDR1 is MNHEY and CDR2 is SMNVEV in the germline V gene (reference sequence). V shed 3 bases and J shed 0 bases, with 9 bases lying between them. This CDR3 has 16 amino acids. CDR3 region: CASSFATSSYNSPLHF. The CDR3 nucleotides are TGTGCCAGCAGTTTCGCCACGAGCTCCTATAATTCACCCCTCCACTTT.

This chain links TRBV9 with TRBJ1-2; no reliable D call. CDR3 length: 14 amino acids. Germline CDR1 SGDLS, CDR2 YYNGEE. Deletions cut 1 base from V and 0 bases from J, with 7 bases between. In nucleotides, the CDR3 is TGTGCCAGCAGCGTACTACCGGCTAACTATGGCTACACCTTC. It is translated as CASSVLPANYGYTF.

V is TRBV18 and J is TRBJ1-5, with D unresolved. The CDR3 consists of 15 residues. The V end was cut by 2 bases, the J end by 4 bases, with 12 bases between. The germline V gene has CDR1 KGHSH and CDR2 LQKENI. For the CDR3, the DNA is TGTGCCAGCTCACCAGACGGGTTTGGGAATCAGCCCCAGCATTTT. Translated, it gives CASSPDGFGNQPQHF.

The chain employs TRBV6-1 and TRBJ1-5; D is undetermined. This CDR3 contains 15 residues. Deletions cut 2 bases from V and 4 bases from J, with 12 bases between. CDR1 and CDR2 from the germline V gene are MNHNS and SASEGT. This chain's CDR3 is CASSETWRVNQPQHF. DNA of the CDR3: TGTGCCAGCAGTGAAACCTGGAGGGTAAATCAGCCCCAGCATTTT.